Reported below is one T cell receptor (beta chain). Antigen: not known. The data originate from a study of identifying expanded T cells in peripheral blood. Notes on the study in general: Differentially abundant clones: approximately 1.3 between replicates, 16.4 at around 14 days, around 20 at four.

V shed 2 bases, J shed 5 bases, and the junction held 9 bases outside the gene matches. The CDR3 totals 16 residues. The germline gives CDR1 SGHDN, CDR2 FVKESK. Profiling relied on immunoSEQ multiplex PCR, and the TCRdb table lists in-frame clones only, not all of them. The sample contains around 90,000 clones, 88% of which appear only once. The clonotype originates from a person aged 18 to 75 in good health. The sample was blood. The rearrangement links TRBV14 to TRBJ2-5; 9 positions agree with TRBD2. The CDR3 loop is CASSQRPSGGLETQYF. The CDR3 nucleotides read TGTGCCAGCAGCCAAAGGCCCAGCGGGGGGTTGGAGACCCAGTACTTC.